These 28 T cell receptor beta chains originate from one sample sequenced in a study of breast tumors, draining lymph nodes, adjacent tissues. TCRdb ran MiXCR on the multiplex PCR reads and lists one entry per CDR3 protein. The sample has under 30,000 distinct CDR3 sequences; roughly 21% are singletons. The sequenced material came from breast tumor tissue. Source of these receptors: a female donor with breast cancer. Some clones in this sample may be carry-over from other donors' samples.

The J gene is TRBJ2-1, the V gene TRBV4-1, with TRBD2 matching 7 bases. The CDR3 extends over 14 amino acids. Looked up from germline, CDR1 is MGHRA and CDR2 is YSYEKL. The junction had 3 bases not matched to a gene; V was cut back by 3 bases and J by 4 bases. The CDR3 sequence is CASSQTSQYNEQFF. For the CDR3, the DNA is TGCGCCAGCAGCCAGACTAGCCAATACAATGAGCAGTTCTTC.

This clonotype occurred many times. The gene calls are TRBV12-3 or TRBV12-4 and TRBJ2-7; 8 nucleotides match TRBD1. V trimming: 4 bases; J trimming: 4 bases; junction bases outside the gene matches: 6. The CDR3 covers 14 residues. The CDR3 coding sequence is TGTGCCAGCAGTTCGACAGGGGCACCTTACGAGCAGTACTTC. It translates to CASSSTGAPYEQYF.

Remarks on this clonotype: A clone one base away is much larger, so this may be a read error. The rearrangement links TRBV6-1 to TRBJ2-7; no clear D. CDR1 and CDR2 from the germline V gene are MNHNS and SASEGT. The CDR3 loop spans 12 amino acids. V gave up 4 bases and J gave up 3 bases, with 7 bases separating them. The CDR3 DNA reads as TGTGCCAGCAGTGGAGCGCGCTACGAGCAGTACTTC. Its protein is CASSGARYEQYF.

The rearrangement links TRBV7-9 to TRBJ2-3; 15 positions match TRBD2. Looked up from germline, CDR1 is SEHNR and CDR2 is FQNEAQ (reference sequence). Germline trimming cut 5 bases from V and 2 bases from J; bases unmatched to any gene: 8. The CDR3 runs to 18 residues. The CDR3 loop is CASSPGLAGGPITDTQYF. As DNA, the CDR3 is TGTGCCAGCAGCCCGGGACTAGCGGGAGGTCCTATCACAGATACGCAGTATTTT. Filled out from reference TRBV7-9 and TRBJ2-3, the complete variable domain reads DTGVSQNPRHKITKRGQNVTFRCDPISEHNRLYWYRQTLGQGPEFLTYFQNEAQLEKSRLLSDRFSAERPKGSFSTLEIQRTEQGDSAMYLCASSPGLAGGPITDTQYFGPGTRLTVL.

Comments on this clonotype: An end of the junction does not agree with germline; a read error may underlie this. This sequence joins TRBV9 and TRBJ1-2, with D maybe TRBD1 (6 bases). The germline V gene encodes CDR1 SGDLS and CDR2 YYNGEE. This CDR3 has 16 residues. As DNA, the CDR3 is TGTGCCAGCAGCGTAGACGGGACACTCGGCGGCTATGGCTGCACCTTC. It is translated as CASSVDGTLGGYGCTF.

In its sample, this clonotype was seen many times. The rearrangement links TRBV3-1 to TRBJ1-5; no firm D call. V was pared by 1 base and J by 4 bases, with 8 bases between. This CDR3 is built from 14 residues. Germline lookup yields CDR1 LGHDT and CDR2 YNNKEL (reference sequence). The CDR3 here is CASSQVVGNQPQHF. In DNA form, the CDR3 reads TGTGCCAGCAGCCAAGTGGTCGGGAATCAGCCCCAGCATTTT. The full variable domain, in which reference TRBV3-1 and TRBJ1-5 provide the parts outside the CDR3, is DTAVSQTPKYLVTQMGNDKSIKCEQNLGHDTMYWYKQDSKKFLKIMFSYNNKELIINETVPNRFSPKSPDKAHLNLHINSLELGDSAVYFCASSQVVGNQPQHFGDGTRLSIL.

The gene calls are TRBV29-1 and TRBJ1-5; tentative D call: TRBD1 (5 bases). V lost 6 bases, J lost 0 bases, and 12 bases lay in between. This CDR3 has 14 residues. CDR1 is SQVTM and CDR2 is ANQGSEA in the germline V gene. The CDR3: CSVMTDNSNQPQHF. DNA of the CDR3: TGCAGCGTGATGACAGACAATAGCAATCAGCCCCAGCATTTT.

This clonotype appeared many times. The V gene is TRBV12-3 or TRBV12-4, the J gene TRBJ2-7; D unresolved. The V end lost 4 bases, the J end lost 6 bases, and 10 bases lay between the germline ends. The CDR3 has 12 residues. DNA of the CDR3: TGTGCCAGCAGTTCGACCCCCTCCGAGCAGTACTTC. This sequence encodes CASSSTPSEQYF.

This clonotype was seen more than once but under ten times. It may be a read error: a sequence one base away is much more abundant. The rearrangement uses TRBV20-1 and TRBJ2-7; 12 nucleotides align to TRBD2. This CDR3 is built from 15 residues. Per the germline V gene, CDR1 is DFQATT and CDR2 is SNEGSKA (reference sequence). V shed 3 bases, J shed 4 bases, and the junction held 7 bases outside the gene matches. The CDR3 DNA reads TGCAGTGCTAGGGCACTAGCGGGAGGTAGTTACGAGCAGTACTTC. This gives the protein CSARALAGGSYEQYF.

This clonotype was seen repeatedly, ten times or more. This rearrangement joins TRBV11-2 to TRBJ1-2, with D tentatively TRBD1 (5 bases). With 1 base removed from V and 8 bases from J, the gap between germline ends came to 8 bases. The CDR3 loop spans 12 amino acids. Germline CDR1 is SGHAT and CDR2 is FQNNGV. The CDR3 region is CASSLGQNGYTF. The CDR3 DNA reads as TGTGCCAGCAGCTTAGGACAGAACGGCTACACCTTC. The whole variable domain, remainder taken from reference TRBV11-2 and TRBJ1-2, is EAGVAQSPRYKIIEKRQSVAFWCNPISGHATLYWYQQILGQGPKLLIQFQNNGVVDDSQLPKDRFSAERLKGVDSTLKIQPAKLEDSAVYLCASSLGQNGYTFGSGTRLTVV.

Regarding this clonotype: Its ends do not fully match the called genes, so a read error is possible. The chain is built from TRBV6-1 and TRBJ2-5, with D possibly matching TRBD2 (5 bases). This CDR3 region has 15 residues. Germline V gene data show CDR1 as MNHNS and CDR2 as SASEGT. Here the CDR3 DNA reads TGTGCCAGCAGGAGGGATAGGGTGGGCCAAGGGACCCAGTACTTC. Protein: CASRRDRVGQGTQYF.

This clonotype was detected only a few times. The V and J genes are TRBV29-1 and TRBJ1-1, with a tentative D call TRBD1 (5 bases). The CDR3 is 13 residues long. V was shortened by 4 bases and J by 8 bases, with 17 bases between the two germline ends. Per the germline V gene, CDR1 is SQVTM and CDR2 is ANQGSEA. In DNA, the CDR3 is TGCAGCGTTGGATCAGGGTTATCAGCAGAAGCTTTCTTT. This translates into CSVGSGLSAEAFF.

There are many counts of this clonotype. The chain couples TRBV9 to TRBJ1-2; D uncertain. Germline V gives CDR1 SGDLS, CDR2 YYNGEE. The V end lost 4 bases, the J end lost 3 bases, and 7 bases lay between the germline ends. This CDR3 is 12 amino acids long. The CDR3 here is CASSRVDYGYTF. The CDR3 region has the DNA TGTGCCAGCAGCCGGGTTGACTATGGCTACACCTTC.

By share of the sample, this clonotype is medium-sized. The chain combines TRBV10-2 with TRBJ1-6; D remains unclear. The CDR3 is 15 amino acids. Germline V gene sequence: CDR1 WSHSY, CDR2 SAAADI. The V gene lost 1 base and the J gene lost 7 bases, with 11 bases spanning the gap. The CDR3 region is CASSEWETTNSPLHF. The CDR3 nucleotides are TGCGCCAGCAGTGAGTGGGAGACAACCAATTCACCCCTCCACTTT.

This clonotype was counted many times. The CDR3 nucleotides are TGTGCCAGCAGCTTATCGCCGACAGGAGCTAACGAGCAGTACTTC. Translated, it gives CASSLSPTGANEQYF. The chain combines TRBV13 with TRBJ2-7, with a possible D match to TRBD1 (6 bases). Germline loops: CDR1 PRHDT, CDR2 FYEKMQ (reference sequence). This CDR3 spans 15 amino acids. The germline V and J ends were trimmed by 2 bases and 5 bases, with 16 bases remaining between them.

In this sample, this clonotype turned up many times. J is TRBJ1-5 and V is TRBV19; D is unclear. The length of the CDR3 is 14 residues. Germline-derived CDR1 and CDR2 are LNHDA and SQIVND (reference sequence). With 4 bases removed from V and 2 bases from J, the gap between germline ends came to 9 bases. The CDR3 DNA follows: TGTGCCAGTAGTAGGGAGGGCCGCAATCAGCCCCAGCATTTT. It encodes CASSREGRNQPQHF.

About this clonotype itself: Just one base apart from a much larger clone, this may be a read error. The V call is TRBV27, the J call TRBJ1-3; D gene ambiguous. The CDR3 consists of 13 residues. Germline CDR1 and CDR2: MNHEY and SMNVEV (reference sequence). CDR3 nucleotide sequence: TGTGCCAGCACTGCTCGCTCTGGAAACACCATGTATTTT. This translates into CASTARSGNTMYF.

A note on this clonotype: Possible read error: a much larger clone is one base away. The chain employs TRBV6-1 and TRBJ2-7; 11 nucleotides match TRBD1. V dropped 7 bases and J dropped 2; count of bases not matched to a gene: 10. The CDR3 spans 16 residues. The germline V gene encodes CDR1 MNHNS and CDR2 SASEGT. CDR3 nucleotide sequence: TGTGCCAGCAAATCAGGAGGACAGGGGGCTGCCTACGAGCAGTACTTC. Translation: CASKSGGQGAAYEQYF.

The genes are TRBV6-4 and TRBJ2-3; 8 nucleotides match TRBD2. This CDR3 has 14 residues. V was clipped by 6 bases and J by 0 bases; unmatched bases: 2. The germline gives CDR1 MRHNA, CDR2 SNTAGT. CDR3 protein: CASSGGASTDTQYF. DNA for the CDR3: TGTGCCAGCAGCGGGGGGGCTAGCACAGATACGCAGTATTTT.

The chain uses TRBV24-1 and TRBJ2-7; 13 nucleotides align to TRBD2. J was trimmed by 2 bases and V by 3 bases; bases with no gene match: 3. CDR1 and CDR2 (germline): KGHDR, SFDVKD. This CDR3 contains 16 residues. The chain's CDR3 is CATSDGLAGDPYEQYF. CDR3 DNA sequence: TGTGCCACCAGTGATGGACTAGCGGGAGATCCCTACGAGCAGTACTTC.

The CDR3 protein is CASSGDTSTDTQYF. CDR3 in DNA: TGTGCCAGCAGTGGGGACACCAGCACAGATACGCAGTATTTT. The chain recombines TRBV2 with TRBJ2-3; D is perhaps TRBD1 (6 bases). The CDR3 is 14 amino acids. CDR1 and CDR2 from the germline V gene are SNHLY and FYNNEI. V was clipped by 4 bases and J by 0 bases, with 8 bases between them.

This clonotype appeared many times. The chain is built from TRBV5-8 and TRBJ1-2; D might be TRBD1 (6 bases). Germline-derived CDR1 and CDR2 are SGHTS and YDEGEE. The CDR3 totals 14 residues. Trimming cost V 4 bases and J 8 bases, with 18 bases left between them. The CDR3 DNA follows: TGTGCCAGCAGCCGCATACAGGGAAAGGGCGGCTACACCTTC. This codes for CASSRIQGKGGYTF.

The rearrangement links TRBV15 to TRBJ1-1, with unresolved D. The germline CDR1 and CDR2 sequences are LNHNV and YYDKDF (reference sequence). CDR3 size: 13 residues. V lost 5 bases and J 4 bases, leaving 11 bases between the germline ends. CDR3 nucleotides: TGTGCCACCAGCTCGCAGCCCGGCACTGAAGCTTTCTTT. Residues: CATSSQPGTEAFF.

This clonotype was picked up many times. The CDR3 nucleotides read TGCGCCAGCAGCCAAGAGGCTAGCGGGAGCTACGAGCAGTACTTC. This sequence encodes CASSQEASGSYEQYF. The rearrangement links TRBV4-1 to TRBJ2-7; 10 bases are a match to TRBD2. This CDR3 contains 15 residues. The ends lost 0 bases at V and 3 bases at J; junction bases unmatched: 2. The germline CDR1 and CDR2 sequences are MGHRA and YSYEKL.

This clonotype was picked up many times. This sequence joins TRBV3-1 and TRBJ2-2; no firm D call. Germline V lookup: CDR1 LGHDT, CDR2 YNNKEL (reference sequence). Between the trimmed V and J ends, which lost 3 bases and 5 bases, there was a span of 4 bases. There are 12 residues in the CDR3. The CDR3, as DNA: TGTGCCAGCAGCCATGCGACCGGGGAGCTGTTTTTT. Protein product: CASSHATGELFF.

There are many counts of this clonotype. The chain employs TRBV5-5 and TRBJ2-7; D is ambiguous. Deletions cut 1 base from V and 6 bases from J, with 14 bases between. This CDR3 is 14 amino acids long. Per the germline V gene, CDR1 is SGHKS and CDR2 is YYEKEE (reference sequence). This chain's CDR3 is CASSLNPGFPEQYF. DNA of the CDR3: TGTGCCAGCAGCTTGAATCCCGGGTTCCCCGAGCAGTACTTC.

About this clonotype: A much larger clone sits a single nucleotide away, making a read error possible. The rearrangement links TRBV12-3 or TRBV12-4 to TRBJ2-6, with 7 bases aligning to TRBD1. The CDR3 extends over 17 amino acids. J gave up 3 bases and V 1 base, and 6 bases lay outside the gene matches. The CDR3 region is CASSLEGGMRGANVLTF. CDR3 sequence (DNA): TGTGCCAGCAGTTTAGAAGGGGGCATGCGTGGGGCCAACGTCCTGACTTTC.

Many counts were recorded for this clonotype. The chain joins TRBV24-1 to TRBJ1-2; tentatively, D is TRBD1 (5 bases). The CDR3 is 13 amino acids. The germline V and J ends were trimmed by 4 bases and 4 bases, with 9 bases remaining between them. CDR1 KGHDR and CDR2 SFDVKD come from the germline V gene. The CDR3 reads CATSDYRSYGYTF. As DNA, the CDR3 is TGTGCCACCAGTGACTACAGGAGCTATGGCTACACCTTC.